This T cell receptor (beta chain) was retrieved from a study of CD8 T cells in Susac syndrome. RNA in amounts of about 0.5 to 1 ug was reverse transcribed with random hexamers. From the immunoSEQ multiplex PCR reads, TCRdb called clonotypes with MiXCR, one entry per CDR3 protein. The data contain 50,000 to 60,000 distinct CDR3 sequences, just over 90% of them singletons. In germline, CDR1 is LGHNA, CDR2 YNFKEQ. The CDR3 length is 16 residues. Trimming cost V 4 bases and J 1 base, with 17 bases left between them. The J gene is TRBJ2-7, the V gene TRBV4-2; D may match TRBD1 or TRBD2 (5 bases each). The origin of this receptor is a human donor in good health. The source material was CD8+ T cells from PBMCs. CDR3 amino acids: CASSPRGRDLSYEQYF. The CDR3, as DNA: TGTGCCAGCAGCCCCCGCGGAAGGGACCTTTCCTACGAGCAGTACTTC.